The 27 T cell receptor beta chains below come from one sample, sequenced in a study of post-analysis software for immune sequencing data. Study outcomes and limitations: Compared with controls, patients had more of about 5 TRBV segments, including TRBV5-6, TRBV5-1 and TRBV20-1.

Antigen specificity for these receptors is unknown. Prepared TCR beta cDNA libraries contained unique molecular identifiers. MiXCR, run by TCRdb on the PCR reads, gives a single entry per CDR3 protein. The table lists some 690,000 distinct CDR3 sequences, around 27% of them singletons. Sequencing input: blood. These receptors came from a girl aged 10-17 years with multiple sclerosis.

The rearrangement uses TRBV3-1 and TRBJ2-5, with D uncertain. CDR3 length: 15 amino acids. Trimming shortened V by 0 bases and J by 5 bases, and 13 bases separated the two germline ends. CDR1 and CDR2 (germline): LGHDT, YNNKEL (reference sequence). Here the CDR3 reads CASSQDPTLGETQYF. As DNA, the CDR3 is TGTGCCAGCAGCCAAGATCCGACTTTAGGGGAGACCCAGTACTTC.

The chain links TRBV6-1 to TRBJ2-7, with 7 positions matching TRBD1. The J call could be wrong; TRBJ2-5 is a better fit for the DNA end. The CDR3 is 15 amino acids. The germline CDR1 and CDR2 sequences are MNHNS and SASEGT. The CDR3 nucleotides read TGTGCCAGCAGTGAAGCCACAGGGGTGCGGGAGACCCAGTACTTC. The encoded protein is CASSEATGVRETQYF.

This clonotype was detected a few times. The rearrangement uses TRBV20-1 and TRBJ1-1, with D unresolved. Germline assignment: CDR1 DFQATT and CDR2 SNEGSKA (reference sequence). The CDR3 has 14 amino acids. V was cut by 4 bases and J by 4 bases, with 16 bases left in between. This CDR3 is CSAMGRFGSTEAFF. CDR3 coding DNA: TGCAGTGCTATGGGGAGGTTTGGGAGCACTGAAGCTTTCTTT.

This chain uses TRBV6-5 with TRBJ2-7; perhaps TRBD2 as D (6 bases). V was cut by 5 bases and J by 11 bases, with 19 bases left in between. Germline CDR1 MNHEY, CDR2 SVGAGI. CDR3 length equals 13 residues. The CDR3 here is CASSADWGTPEYF. CDR3 DNA sequence: TGTGCCAGCAGTGCCGATTGGGGGACTCCGGAGTACTTC.

This clonotype showed up just a few times. The rearrangement uses TRBV4-3 and TRBJ2-3; 9 nucleotides agree with TRBD1. In germline, CDR1 is LGHNA, CDR2 YSLEER. With 0 bases clipped from V and 4 bases from J, the junction kept 11 bases outside the gene matches. The CDR3 is 18 residues long. The CDR3 sequence: CASSQDGFGQGRADTQYF. The CDR3 DNA reads as TGCGCCAGCAGCCAAGATGGGTTTGGACAGGGGAGGGCAGATACGCAGTATTTT.

In this sample, this clonotype turned up a few times. The chain recombines TRBV7-2 with TRBJ2-3; the D call may be TRBD1 or TRBD2 (5 bases each). CDR3 length: 14 amino acids. Trimming took off 6 bases at V and 2 bases at J, with 12 bases between the two ends. Germline CDR1 reads SGHTA; CDR2 reads FQGNSA. The CDR3 sequence: CASSWGLITDTQYF. The CDR3 DNA follows: TGTGCCAGCAGTTGGGGGTTGATCACAGATACGCAGTATTTT.

The chain has TRBV20-1 and TRBJ2-5; TRBD1 agrees at 7 bases. This CDR3 spans 12 amino acids. Germline V CDR1 and CDR2: DFQATT, SNEGSKA (reference sequence). The V segment lost 6 bases and the J segment 5 bases; nucleotides outside the gene matches: 6. DNA of the CDR3: TGCAGTGCCACCGGGACAGTGGAGACCCAGTACTTC. Protein product: CSATGTVETQYF.

This clonotype was observed a handful of times. The V and J genes are TRBV29-1 and TRBJ2-5; D is ambiguous. The length of the CDR3 is 12 residues. Looked up from germline, CDR1 is SQVTM and CDR2 is ANQGSEA. V was pared by 3 bases and J by 4 bases, with 9 bases between. CDR3 DNA: TGCAGCGTTGAGTGGGGTCCAGAGACCCAGTACTTC. Translating it yields CSVEWGPETQYF.

V gene TRBV20-1 combines with J gene TRBJ2-7; D is possibly TRBD1 or TRBD2 (6 bases each). Trimming cost V 4 bases and J 7 bases, with 20 bases left between them. CDR3 length: 14 residues. CDR1 and CDR2 from the germline V gene are DFQATT and SNEGSKA (reference sequence). The CDR3 is CSATKGGTYNEQYF. The CDR3 coding sequence is TGCAGTGCTACTAAGGGGGGCACCTACAATGAGCAGTACTTC.

This clonotype was detected only a few times. The chain employs TRBV7-8 and TRBJ2-1; no clear D gene. Germline-derived CDR1 and CDR2 are SGHVS and FQNEAQ. CDR3 length: 11 residues. Between the trimmed V and J ends, which lost 2 bases and 8 bases, there was a span of 4 bases. The DNA for the CDR3 is TGTGCCAGCAGCTTACACGATGAGCAGTTCTTC. Protein sequence: CASSLHDEQFF.

This clonotype was observed a handful of times. The chain uses TRBV4-1 and TRBJ2-1; TRBD2 agrees at 8 bases. The germline gives CDR1 MGHRA, CDR2 YSYEKL. This CDR3 is built from 19 residues. The ends lost 0 bases at V and 4 bases at J; junction bases unmatched: 14. CDR3 in amino acids: CASSQEEASKRGLYNEQFF. The DNA for the CDR3 is TGCGCCAGCAGCCAAGAAGAGGCGTCGAAGCGGGGGCTTTACAATGAGCAGTTCTTC.

The V call is TRBV7-2, the J call TRBJ1-2, with 10 bases fitting TRBD1. Germline assignment: CDR1 SGHTA and CDR2 FQGNSA. Trimming took 1 base from V and 6 from J; bases not matched to a gene: 20. The CDR3 loop spans 20 amino acids. CDR3 DNA: TGTGCCAGCAGCTTAGGGGTTATTGGGACAGGGGTATTCTCAGGGCATGGCTACACCTTC. As protein: CASSLGVIGTGVFSGHGYTF.

This clonotype was detected ten times or more. Mismatch with germline at one junction end may stem from a read error. This sequence joins TRBV3-1 and TRBJ2-3; the match to TRBD2 covers 12 bases. CDR3 length: 15 amino acids. Per the germline V gene, CDR1 is LGHDT and CDR2 is YNNKEL (reference sequence). In nucleotides, the CDR3 is TGCGCCAGCAGCCGACTAGCGGGAGGCACAGATACGCAGTATTTT. Translated, it gives CASSRLAGGTDTQYF.

The V call is TRBV12-3 or TRBV12-4, the J call TRBJ2-2, with D possibly matching TRBD1 (6 bases). This CDR3 comprises 16 residues. V dropped 6 bases and J dropped 6 bases, with 20 bases sitting between them. The CDR3 loop reads CASSPLRGIRAGELFF. CDR3 sequence (DNA): TGTGCCAGCAGCCCCCTCAGGGGAATCAGGGCCGGGGAGCTGTTTTTT.

This clonotype has a handful of counts. The CDR3 protein is CSAFDRVDQPQHF. As DNA, the CDR3 is TGCAGTGCTTTTGACAGGGTTGATCAGCCCCAGCATTTT. The chain has TRBV20-1 and TRBJ1-5; 7 positions match TRBD1. With 5 bases clipped from V and 5 bases from J, the junction kept 6 bases outside the gene matches. This CDR3 is built from 13 residues. CDR1 DFQATT and CDR2 SNEGSKA come from the germline V gene (reference sequence).

V is TRBV5-1 and J is TRBJ2-5; TRBD2 aligns across 7 bases. This CDR3 is 17 amino acids long. Germline V lookup: CDR1 SGHRS, CDR2 YFSETQ. V gave up 1 base and J gave up 4 bases; unmatched junction bases: 13. DNA for the CDR3: TGCGCCAGCAGCTTGAACGGCGGGGCCTGGGAGGGAGAGACCCAGTACTTC. It specifies CASSLNGGAWEGETQYF.

This clonotype was seen a handful of times. The rearrangement links TRBV5-1 to TRBJ1-1; D is undetermined. CDR1 and CDR2 (germline): SGHRS, YFSETQ. V was clipped by 3 bases and J by 6 bases, with 15 bases between them. The CDR3 sequence is 14 residues long. The CDR3, as DNA: TGCGCCAGCAGCTCGGACGGACGAGGCGCTGAAGCTTTCTTT. Protein: CASSSDGRGAEAFF.

This clonotype was recorded many times. The rearrangement uses TRBV10-3 and TRBJ2-7, with TRBD2 matching over 8 bases. Germline V gene sequence: CDR1 ENHRY, CDR2 SYGVKD. This CDR3 is built from 15 residues. J lost 4 bases, V lost 0 bases, and 5 bases had no gene match. The CDR3 nucleotides read TGTGCCATCAGTGAGTCAAGGAGCGGGAGTTACGAGCAGTACTTC. It encodes CAISESRSGSYEQYF.

The gene calls are TRBV28 and TRBJ2-5; no firm D call. The CDR3 has 15 amino acids. Trimming removed 2 bases from V and 1 base from J, with 11 bases in between. Looked up from germline, CDR1 is MDHEN and CDR2 is SYDVKM. CDR3 protein: CASSLPEEIQETQYF. The CDR3 nucleotides are TGTGCCAGCAGTTTACCGGAAGAGATCCAAGAGACCCAGTACTTC.

This clonotype was detected only a few times. The CDR3 DNA is TGTGCCAGCAGCCAACGACTAGCGGGGGCCCTGAGCTCCTACAATGAGCAGTTCTTC. It encodes CASSQRLAGALSSYNEQFF. J is TRBJ2-1 and V is TRBV7-8, with 12 bases lining up with TRBD2. Germline trimming cut 5 bases from V and 0 bases from J; bases unmatched to any gene: 11. Looked up from germline, CDR1 is SGHVS and CDR2 is FQNEAQ. This CDR3 comprises 19 residues.

Ten or more counts support this clonotype. The rearrangement uses TRBV29-1 and TRBJ2-3; unclear D gene. The CDR3 spans 16 residues. Trimming took off 4 bases at V and 3 bases at J, with 20 bases between the two ends. In germline, CDR1 is SQVTM, CDR2 ANQGSEA. CDR3 sequence reads: CSVGGAGSLRTDTQYF. The CDR3 bases are TGCAGCGTTGGAGGCGCAGGTTCGTTGCGGACAGATACGCAGTATTTT.

This clonotype was observed a few times. The chain combines TRBV12-3 or TRBV12-4 with TRBJ1-6; perhaps TRBD1 as D (5 bases). The CDR3 is 16 amino acids. Trimming stripped 7 bases from V and 10 bases from J, with 23 bases between. DNA for the CDR3: TGTGCCAGCACCAACCCCGACCCAATGGGGGGATCACCCCTCCACTTT. Translating gives CASTNPDPMGGSPLHF.

This clonotype was counted only a few times. The rearrangement joins TRBV18 to TRBJ1-2; 7 nucleotides align to TRBD1. J was trimmed by 4 bases and V by 3 bases; bases with no gene match: 11. The CDR3 loop spans 16 amino acids. Germline V gene lookup returns CDR1 KGHSH and CDR2 LQKENI. CDR3 in amino acids: CASSPKRQGDSYGYTF. The CDR3 DNA follows: TGTGCCAGCTCACCGAAAAGACAGGGCGACAGCTATGGCTACACCTTC.

The rearrangement links TRBV5-1 to TRBJ2-1; 12 positions match TRBD2. Germline V gene sequence: CDR1 SGHRS, CDR2 YFSETQ. V lost 4 bases to trimming and J lost 8 bases; unmatched junction nucleotides: 10. The CDR3 length is 16 residues. CDR3 sequence: CASSPFPSGRADEQFF. The DNA for the CDR3 is TGCGCCAGCAGCCCATTTCCTAGCGGGAGGGCGGATGAGCAGTTCTTC. The whole variable domain, remainder taken from reference TRBV5-1 and TRBJ2-1, is KAGVTQTPRYLIKTRGQQVTLSCSPISGHRSVSWYQQTPGQGLQFLFEYFSETQRNKGNFPGRFSGRQFSNSRSEMNVSTLELGDSALYLCASSPFPSGRADEQFFGPGTRLTVL.

The genes are TRBV28 and TRBJ2-3, with 13 bases identical to TRBD2. CDR1 is MDHEN and CDR2 is SYDVKM in the germline V gene. The trim removed 5 bases at V and 4 bases at J, leaving 6 bases unmatched. The CDR3 is 16 amino acids. The CDR3 region has the DNA TGTGCCAGCAGTGGGGGGGGACTAGCGGGACCAGATACGCAGTATTTT. Protein: CASSGGGLAGPDTQYF. Filled out from reference TRBV28 and TRBJ2-3, the complete variable domain reads DVKVTQSSRYLVKRTGEKVFLECVQDMDHENMFWYRQDPGLGLRLIYFSYDVKMKEKGDIPEGYSVSREKKERFSLILESASTNQTSMYLCASSGGGLAGPDTQYFGPGTRLTVL.

The V gene is TRBV7-9, the J gene TRBJ1-1; 9 bases agree with TRBD1. The CDR3 loop spans 15 amino acids. V shed 5 bases and J 7 bases; nucleotides not matched to a gene: 11. The germline gives CDR1 SEHNR, CDR2 FQNEAQ (reference sequence). CDR3 loop: CASSHPGQGHYEAFF. CDR3 DNA: TGTGCCAGCAGCCATCCAGGACAGGGGCACTATGAAGCTTTCTTT.

This chain connects TRBV29-1 to TRBJ1-1; D perhaps matches TRBD1 (6 bases). In germline, CDR1 is SQVTM, CDR2 ANQGSEA. The CDR3 runs to 10 residues. V was shortened by 5 bases and J by 8 bases, with 9 bases between the two germline ends. The CDR3 nucleotides read TGCAGCGTTACGGGACAAGAAGCTTTCTTT. Protein sequence: CSVTGQEAFF. The entire variable domain, with the rest obtained from reference TRBV29-1 and TRBJ1-1, is as follows: SAVISQKPSRDICQRGTSLTIQCQVDSQVTMMFWYRQQPGQSLTLIATANQGSEATYESGFVIDKFPISRPNLTFSTLTVSNMSPEDSSIYLCSVTGQEAFFGQGTRLTVV.